The 10 T cell receptor beta chains in this list originate from one sample, sequenced in a study of OX40 agonist ivuxolimab in advanced cancers. Clones were read by immunoSEQ multiplex PCR, and TCRdb kept only the in-frame ones, dropping some. The table records over 70,000 clones, more than 70% of them present only once. The sequencing used CD4+ or CD8+ T cells sorted from blood, collected in a trial of the OX40 agonist ivuxolimab. The receptor source for this set is an adult with an advanced solid tumor such as melanoma, head and neck, liver or kidney cancer.

This CDR3 reads CASSLGDRDVGTFF. The CDR3 nucleotides are TGCGCCAGCAGCTTGGGAGACAGGGACGTCGGGACTTTCTTT. The chain uses TRBV5-1 and TRBJ1-1, with TRBD1 identical over 7 bases. The germline V gene has CDR1 SGHRS and CDR2 YFSETQ. The trim removed 0 bases at V and 12 bases at J, leaving 11 bases unmatched. The CDR3 sequence is 14 residues long.

This rearrangement joins TRBV9 to TRBJ2-5; a possible D gene is TRBD1 (5 bases). This CDR3 contains 13 residues. Trimming pared 2 bases from V and 5 bases from J, leaving 10 bases between. Germline lookup yields CDR1 SGDLS and CDR2 YYNGEE. In DNA, the CDR3 is TGTGCCAGCAGCGTTTCAGGGCGGGAGACCCAGTACTTC. Residues: CASSVSGRETQYF.

The chain combines TRBV6-5 with TRBJ2-7; 7 bases line up with TRBD2. The CDR3 totals 14 residues. V lost 7 bases and J lost 1; bases outside the gene matches: 7. The V gene's germline CDR1 is MNHEY and CDR2 SVGAGI. The CDR3 loop reads CASTPAGVSYEQYF. The CDR3 DNA reads as TGTGCCAGCACCCCGGCGGGGGTTTCCTACGAGCAGTACTTC.

This chain links TRBV30 with TRBJ1-2; 8 bases agree with TRBD1. Germline assignment: CDR1 GTSNPN and CDR2 SVGIG (reference sequence). V was pared by 3 bases and J by 1 base, with 4 bases of the junction left unmatched. The CDR3 spans 14 residues. CDR3 DNA: TGTGCCTGGAGCCCGGGACAGGTTAACTATGGCTACACCTTC. This encodes CAWSPGQVNYGYTF.

This clone came up a few times. V is TRBV14 and J is TRBJ1-1, with D unclear. V was trimmed by 0 bases and J by 4 bases, leaving 15 bases between them. Germline assignment: CDR1 SGHDN and CDR2 FVKESK. CDR3 size: 16 residues. The chain's CDR3 is CASSQDLGGWATEAFF. CDR3 coding DNA: TGTGCCAGCAGCCAAGATCTGGGCGGCTGGGCCACTGAAGCTTTCTTT.

This chain links TRBV6-5 with TRBJ2-7; D ambiguous. V was shortened by 6 bases and J by 3 bases, with 9 bases between the two germline ends. The CDR3 extends over 12 amino acids. From germline, CDR1 is MNHEY and CDR2 SVGAGI. CDR3 loop: CASSLHSYEQYF. The CDR3, as DNA: TGTGCCAGCAGCCTGCACAGCTACGAGCAGTACTTC.

The chain combines TRBV5-8 with TRBJ2-2, with D possibly TRBD2 on 7 matching bases. The germline gives CDR1 SGHTS, CDR2 YDEGEE. The V end lost 1 base, the J end lost 6 bases, and 13 bases lay between the germline ends. This CDR3 is built from 15 residues. The CDR3 is CASSLRGARAGELFF. Written as DNA, the CDR3 is TGTGCCAGCAGCTTGCGGGGGGCCCGTGCCGGGGAGCTGTTTTTT.

This chain connects TRBV11-2 to TRBJ1-2; 10 bases agree with TRBD1. Germline V gene sequence: CDR1 SGHAT, CDR2 FQNNGV. The V and J ends lost 5 bases and 5 bases, in that order; junction bases with no gene match: 5. The CDR3 extends over 14 amino acids. CDR3: CASSRTDRGYGYTF. The CDR3 DNA reads TGTGCCAGCAGCCGCACGGACAGGGGGTATGGCTACACCTTC.

This chain uses TRBV10-1 with TRBJ2-3, with 7 bases identical to TRBD2. Germline CDR1 WNHNN, CDR2 SYGVQD (reference sequence). The junction had 2 bases not matched to a gene; V was cut back by 2 bases and J by 0 bases. The CDR3 spans 15 residues. CDR3 residues: CASSEGRGSTDTQYF. DNA for the CDR3: TGCGCCAGCAGTGAGGGGAGGGGTAGCACAGATACGCAGTATTTT.

The chain links TRBV27 to TRBJ2-5, with TRBD2 as a possible D gene (5 bases). Between the trimmed V and J ends, which lost 5 bases and 4 bases, there was a span of 11 bases. The CDR3 runs 13 residues. Germline V gene sequence: CDR1 MNHEY, CDR2 SMNVEV (reference sequence). CDR3 amino acids: CASSPGIRETQYF. The DNA of the CDR3 is TGTGCCAGCAGTCCGGGGATCCGAGAGACCCAGTACTTC.